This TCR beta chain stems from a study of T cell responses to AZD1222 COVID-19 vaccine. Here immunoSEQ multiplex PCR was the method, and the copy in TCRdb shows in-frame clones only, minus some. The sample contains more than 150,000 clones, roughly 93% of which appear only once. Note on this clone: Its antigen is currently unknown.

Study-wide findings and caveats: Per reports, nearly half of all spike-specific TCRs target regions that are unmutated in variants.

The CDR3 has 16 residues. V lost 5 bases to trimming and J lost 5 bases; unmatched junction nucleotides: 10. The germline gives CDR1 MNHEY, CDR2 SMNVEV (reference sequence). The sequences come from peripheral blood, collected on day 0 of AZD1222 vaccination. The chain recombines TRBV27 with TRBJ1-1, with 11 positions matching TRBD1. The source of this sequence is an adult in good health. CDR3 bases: TGTGCCAGCAGTAGTCGGACAGGGGGCGGAACGACTGAAGCTTTCTTT. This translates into CASSSRTGGGTTEAFF.